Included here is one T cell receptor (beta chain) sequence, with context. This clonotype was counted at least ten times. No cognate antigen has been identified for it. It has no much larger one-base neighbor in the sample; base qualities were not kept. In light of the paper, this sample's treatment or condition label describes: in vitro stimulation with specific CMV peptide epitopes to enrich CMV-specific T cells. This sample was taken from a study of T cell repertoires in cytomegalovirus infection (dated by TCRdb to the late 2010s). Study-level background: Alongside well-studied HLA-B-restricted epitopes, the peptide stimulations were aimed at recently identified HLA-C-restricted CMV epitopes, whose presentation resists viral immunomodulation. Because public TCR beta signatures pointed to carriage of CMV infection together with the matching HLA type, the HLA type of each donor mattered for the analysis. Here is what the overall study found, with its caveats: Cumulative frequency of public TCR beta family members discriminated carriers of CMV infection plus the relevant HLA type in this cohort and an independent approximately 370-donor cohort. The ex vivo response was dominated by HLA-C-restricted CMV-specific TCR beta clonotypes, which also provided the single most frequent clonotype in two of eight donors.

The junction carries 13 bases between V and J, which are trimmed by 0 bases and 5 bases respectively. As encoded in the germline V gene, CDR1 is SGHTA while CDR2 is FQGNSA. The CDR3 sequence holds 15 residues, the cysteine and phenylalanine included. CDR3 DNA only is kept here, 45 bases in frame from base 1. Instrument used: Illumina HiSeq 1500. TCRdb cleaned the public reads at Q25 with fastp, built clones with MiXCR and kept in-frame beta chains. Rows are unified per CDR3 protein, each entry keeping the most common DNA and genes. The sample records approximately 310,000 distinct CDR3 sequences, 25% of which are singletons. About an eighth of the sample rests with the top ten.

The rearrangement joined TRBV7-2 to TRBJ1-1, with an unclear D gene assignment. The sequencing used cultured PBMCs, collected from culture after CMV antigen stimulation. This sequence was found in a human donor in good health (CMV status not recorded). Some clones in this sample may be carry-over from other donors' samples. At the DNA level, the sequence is TGTGCCAGCAGCTTAGCGGTCCCAGGACCTACTGAAGCTTTCTTT. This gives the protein CASSLAVPGPTEAFF.